This T cell receptor (beta chain) stems from a study of shared clonotypes between healthy human individuals. Remarks on this clone: Its specificity is not known.

Study results and caveats: Relative to memory subsets, naive subsets generally showed larger estimated richness. Collection of samples was limited to blood; tissue repertoires likely differ.

Sequencing used immunoSEQ multiplex PCR; TCRdb keeps in-frame clones, though not all of them. The table records about 2 million clones, 95% of them present only once. The sequenced sample consisted of naive CD4+ T cells sorted from blood. Subset defined: CD45RA+ positively selected. The source of this sequence is a man between 18 and 35 years old in good health.

In DNA, the CDR3 is TGTGCCAGCAGTAGTGAACAGGGACTGACCAAAAACATTCAGTACTTC. Amino acid sequence: CASSSEQGLTKNIQYF. V is TRBV28 and J is TRBJ2-4; D could derive from TRBD1 or TRBD2 (6 bases each). V was pared by 5 bases and J by 2 bases, with 16 bases between. The germline V gene has CDR1 MDHEN and CDR2 SYDVKM. There are 16 residues in the CDR3.